Detailed here is one T cell receptor (beta chain). This specimen comes from a study of T-cell reconstitution after alpha-beta-depleted transplantation in children. Preparation of the TCRbeta library used unique molecular identifiers. TCRdb redid the calling of the PCR reads with MiXCR, one entry per CDR3 protein. Of some 840,000 distinct CDR3 sequences listed, 15% to 20% are singletons. V lost 8 bases to trimming and J lost 3 bases; unmatched junction nucleotides: 10. The CDR3 consists of 14 residues. Per the germline V gene, CDR1 is LNHDA and CDR2 is SQIVND (reference sequence). The source is a male patient younger than 18 who had a stem cell transplant for acute lymphoblastic leukemia, so the T cells may come from the graft donor. The V and J genes are TRBV19 and TRBJ2-7; 7 bases fit TRBD1. The specimen was PBMCs, mostly from graft donor cells, collected 360 days after TCRalphabeta/CD19-depleted stem cell transplant. The CDR3 region is CASQPRQGVYEQYF. The CDR3 nucleotides are TGTGCCAGTCAACCGAGACAGGGAGTCTACGAGCAGTACTTC.